One and the same sample provided the 19 T cell receptor beta chains below, sequenced in a study of a mutant IDH1 vaccine in newly diagnosed glioma. Documented time point: week 11, during vaccination. A 20-mer mutant IDH1 peptide at 300 ug was injected subcutaneously with topical imiquimod. These receptors have no known antigen. Sequenced by immunoSEQ multiplex PCR; TCRdb stores in-frame clones only, minus some. The sample lists some 64,000 clones; about 88% were seen once. The specimen comprised PBMCs, sampled from a glioma patient whose treatment included an IDH1 peptide vaccine. The receptor source for this set is a woman aged 45 to 65 with glioma.

V usage is TRBV7-9 and J usage is TRBJ1-2; tentatively, D is TRBD1 (6 bases). The CDR3 spans 14 residues. Germline V gene data show CDR1 as SEHNR and CDR2 as FQNEAQ (reference sequence). V lost 3 bases, J lost 2 bases, and 10 bases lay in between. CDR3 residues: CASSFSQGNYGYTF. The CDR3 DNA reads TGTGCCAGCAGCTTTTCACAGGGCAACTATGGCTACACCTTC.

This chain joins TRBV19 and TRBJ2-5; 14 positions agree with TRBD2. Germline loops: CDR1 LNHDA, CDR2 SQIVND (reference sequence). The CDR3 covers 17 residues. Unmatched junction bases numbered 6, after V lost 5 bases and J lost 1 base. As DNA, the CDR3 is TGTGCCAGTAGTCCACGGACTAGCGGGGGGTCCCAAGAGACCCAGTACTTC. Its translation: CASSPRTSGGSQETQYF.

The chain joins TRBV5-1 to TRBJ1-1; D is unclear. V lost 0 bases to trimming and J lost 5 bases, with 8 bases between them. Per the germline V gene, CDR1 is SGHRS and CDR2 is YFSETQ. CDR3 length equals 13 residues. For the CDR3, the DNA is TGCGCCAGCAGCTTGGGTGGGGAGACTGAAGCTTTCTTT. This translates into CASSLGGETEAFF.

The chain has TRBV7-9 and TRBJ2-1, with 8 positions matching TRBD2. The CDR3 length is 15 residues. J was trimmed by 4 bases and V by 1 base; bases with no gene match: 3. CDR1 and CDR2 (germline): SEHNR, FQNEAQ (reference sequence). CDR3 amino acids: CASSLGRGGYNEQFF. DNA for the CDR3: TGTGCCAGCAGCTTAGGTCGGGGGGGGTACAATGAGCAGTTCTTC.

V and J are TRBV2 and TRBJ1-2; D uncertain. The CDR3 runs 12 residues. Germline V CDR1 and CDR2: SNHLY, FYNNEI. The V end lost 1 base, the J end lost 4 bases, and 4 bases lay between the germline ends. CDR3 sequence reads: CASSEGSYGYTF. CDR3 nucleotides: TGTGCCAGCAGTGAAGGGAGCTATGGCTACACCTTC.

The chain carries TRBV2 and TRBJ1-5; weak D call: TRBD1 (5 bases). Germline V gives CDR1 SNHLY, CDR2 FYNNEI. The germline V and J ends were trimmed by 8 bases and 2 bases, with 16 bases remaining between them. The CDR3 covers 15 residues. This CDR3 is CASSQGGKGNQPQHF. For the CDR3, the DNA is TGTGCCAGCTCCCAGGGAGGTAAGGGCAATCAGCCCCAGCATTTT. The whole variable domain, remainder taken from reference TRBV2 and TRBJ1-5, is EPEVTQTPSHQVTQMGQEVILRCVPISNHLYFYWYRQILGQKVEFLVSFYNNEISEKSEIFDDQFSVERPDGSNFTLKIRSTKLEDSAMYFCASSQGGKGNQPQHFGDGTRLSIL.

The chain couples TRBV5-8 to TRBJ1-3, with D maybe TRBD1 (6 bases). V lost 4 bases and J lost 3, with 11 bases in between. Germline V gene data show CDR1 as SGHTS and CDR2 as YDEGEE. This CDR3 has 14 residues. For the CDR3, the DNA is TGTGCCAGCAGCCCACAGGGCCTTGGAAACACCATATATTTT. Translating it yields CASSPQGLGNTIYF.

The chain joins TRBV19 to TRBJ1-2, with a possible D match to TRBD1 (6 bases). Germline V gene lookup returns CDR1 LNHDA and CDR2 SQIVND (reference sequence). The length of the CDR3 is 17 residues. V was clipped by 6 bases and J by 7 bases, with 27 bases between them. The DNA for the CDR3 is TGTGCCAGTAGATCTCTTTCGGGGGCAGGGGAGCATTTTGGCTACACCTTC. Translated, it gives CASRSLSGAGEHFGYTF.

This clone appeared a single time. The rearrangement uses TRBV5-1 and TRBJ2-6, with D tentatively TRBD1 (6 bases). This CDR3 comprises 18 residues. Germline-derived CDR1 and CDR2 are SGHRS and YFSETQ. The V gene lost 0 bases and the J gene lost 0 bases, with 13 bases spanning the gap. The CDR3 coding sequence is TGCGCCAGCAGCTTGGGGCAGGGGTCATACTCTGGGGCCAACGTCCTGACTTTC. It yields the protein CASSLGQGSYSGANVLTF.

V is TRBV28 and J is TRBJ1-2; TRBD1 is a possible D gene (5 bases). V shed 5 bases and J shed 4 bases, with 11 bases lying between them. This CDR3 has 13 amino acids. The germline V gene encodes CDR1 MDHEN and CDR2 SYDVKM. This chain's CDR3 is CASSGTDGYGYTF. The DNA for the CDR3 is TGTGCCAGCAGTGGGACGGACGGCTATGGCTACACCTTC.

The chain joins TRBV1 to TRBJ2-1. TRBV1 is a recognized pseudogene. CDR3 size: 19 residues. The CDR3 loop is CTSSHYSGDGGPSYNEQFF. The CDR3 DNA is TGCACCAGCAGCCATTACTCAGGGGACGGGGGACCCTCCTACAATGAGCAGTTCTTC.

The CDR3 spells CASSEGQGSYNEQFF. DNA of the CDR3: TGTGCCAGCAGTGAGGGACAGGGATCCTACAATGAGCAGTTCTTC. The chain couples TRBV7-9 to TRBJ2-1; TRBD1 agrees at 9 bases. The junction had 4 bases not matched to a gene; V was cut back by 6 bases and J by 1 base. This CDR3 is 15 amino acids long. Germline V gene data show CDR1 as SEHNR and CDR2 as FQNEAQ (reference sequence).

The chain has TRBV5-1 and TRBJ2-2; D not resolved. Germline V gene data show CDR1 as SGHRS and CDR2 as YFSETQ. The CDR3 totals 15 residues. V lost 0 bases, J lost 4 bases, and 10 bases lay in between. The CDR3 DNA follows: TGCGCCAGCAGCTTGGGTAGAGACGGCACCGGGGAGCTGTTTTTT. Protein: CASSLGRDGTGELFF.

V usage is TRBV5-4 and J usage is TRBJ2-1; a weak D match, TRBD2 (7 bases). The V end was cut by 0 bases, the J end by 6 bases, with 13 bases between. The CDR3 sequence is 15 residues long. CDR1 is SGHNT and CDR2 is YYREEE in the germline V gene (reference sequence). The CDR3 DNA is TGTGCCAGCAGCTTGGGTAGGGGGGGGAGCAATGAGCAGTTCTTC. This translates into CASSLGRGGSNEQFF.

This chain connects TRBV2 to TRBJ2-7, with TRBD1 identical over 7 bases. CDR1 is SNHLY and CDR2 is FYNNEI in the germline V gene. V was clipped by 7 bases and J by 4 bases; unmatched bases: 10. The CDR3 sequence is 14 residues long. The CDR3 sequence: CASIAQGQGYEQYF. CDR3 coding DNA: TGTGCCAGCATCGCACAGGGGCAGGGGTACGAGCAGTACTTC.

This clone was seen once. V is TRBV4-1 and J is TRBJ1-4; maybe TRBD1 (6 bases). Trimming shortened V by 1 base and J by 3 bases, and 12 bases separated the two germline ends. The CDR3 totals 16 residues. CDR1 MGHRA and CDR2 YSYEKL come from the germline V gene. CDR3 loop: CASSQGTGRANEKLFF. CDR3 nucleotides: TGCGCCAGCAGCCAAGGCACAGGGCGGGCTAATGAAAAACTGTTTTTT.

The chain is built from TRBV11-2 and TRBJ2-2; D remains unclear. V lost 4 bases, J lost 6 bases, and 6 bases lay in between. The CDR3 sequence is 12 residues long. Germline lookup yields CDR1 SGHAT and CDR2 FQNNGV. CDR3 sequence: CASSWPAGELFF. The CDR3 bases are TGTGCCAGCAGCTGGCCGGCCGGGGAGCTGTTTTTT.

The chain uses TRBV7-3 and TRBJ2-3; TRBD2 aligns across 9 bases. J gave up 2 bases and V 4 bases, and 7 bases lay outside the gene matches. CDR1 and CDR2 from the germline V gene are SGHTA and FQGTGA. CDR3 length equals 16 residues. As DNA, the CDR3 is TGTGCCAGCAGCTCAGTAGCGGGGGCCCTCACAGATACGCAGTATTTT. It encodes CASSSVAGALTDTQYF.

The chain has TRBV9 and TRBJ1-1, with 7 bases identical to TRBD1. This CDR3 has 14 residues. The V gene end was trimmed by 0 bases and the J gene end by 11 bases; junction bases not matched to a gene: 10. Germline CDR1 SGDLS, CDR2 YYNGEE. CDR3 in DNA: TGTGCCAGCAGCGTAGATTCTGGACAGGTTTCTGCTTTCTTT. Translating it yields CASSVDSGQVSAFF.